Listed here is a single T cell receptor (beta chain). Trimming left V 6 bases short and J 6 bases short, with 17 bases between. Germline V gene sequence: CDR1 SGHTA, CDR2 FQGNSA. The CDR3 totals 14 residues. These data come from a study of blood T cell repertoires in COVID-19. Clones were sequenced by immunoSEQ multiplex PCR, and TCRdb holds only the in-frame ones, with some missing. The repertoire holds hundreds of thousands of clones, with around 90% as singletons. The source of this sequence is a woman under 30 who had recovered from COVID-19. The gene calls are TRBV7-2 and TRBJ1-1; D is unclear. The sequencing input was PBMCs or T cells enriched from blood (not recorded which). CDR3 nucleotides: TGTGCCAGCAGTCCTACCAACGTGATGGCTGAAGCTTTCTTT. Translating gives CASSPTNVMAEAFF.